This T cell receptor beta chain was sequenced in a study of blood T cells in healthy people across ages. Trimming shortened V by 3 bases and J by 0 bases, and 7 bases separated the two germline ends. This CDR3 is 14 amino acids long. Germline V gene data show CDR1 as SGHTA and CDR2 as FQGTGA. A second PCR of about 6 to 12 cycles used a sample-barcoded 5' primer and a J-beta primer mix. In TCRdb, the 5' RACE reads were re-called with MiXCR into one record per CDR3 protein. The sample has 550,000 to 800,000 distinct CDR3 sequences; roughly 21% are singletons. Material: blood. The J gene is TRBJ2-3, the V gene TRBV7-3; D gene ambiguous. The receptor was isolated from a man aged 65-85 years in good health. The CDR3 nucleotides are TGTGCCAGCAGCTTTTCGGATAGCACAGATACGCAGTATTTT. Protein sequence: CASSFSDSTDTQYF.